A single TCR beta chain is shown here with its context. The method was immunoSEQ multiplex PCR; TCRdb's version includes in-frame clones alone and lacks a portion of them. The sample shows around 30,000 clones, under 90% of them seen only once. This entry is derived from a study of blood T cell repertoires in COVID-19. The V gene end was trimmed by 5 bases and the J gene end by 1 base; junction bases not matched to a gene: 3. CDR3 length: 14 amino acids. The germline gives CDR1 SGHNT, CDR2 YENEEA. This chain joins TRBV11-3 and TRBJ2-5; 8 bases map to TRBD2. The origin of this receptor is a woman of 80 years or more with acute or convalescent COVID-19. Sequencing was done on a sample of peripheral blood. The CDR3 spells CASSPGGVQETQYF. The CDR3 DNA reads TGTGCCAGCAGCCCGGGGGGGGTCCAAGAGACCCAGTACTTC. Drawing the rest from reference TRBV11-3 and TRBJ2-5, the complete variable domain is EAGVVQSPRYKIIEKKQPVAFWCNPISGHNTLYWYLQNLGQGPELLIRYENEEAVDDSQLPKDRFSAERLKGVDSTLKIQPAELGDSAVYLCASSPGGVQETQYFGPGTRLLVL.